A single sample is the source of the 19 T cell receptor beta chains below, sequenced in a study of radiotherapy plus CTLA-4 blockade in lung cancer. Profiling relied on immunoSEQ multiplex PCR, and the TCRdb table lists in-frame clones only, not all of them. The table lists approximately 90,000 clones, about 80% of them singletons. The source was peripheral blood, collected from a patient treated with radiotherapy plus ipilimumab. The receptors here all came from a human donor with non-small cell lung cancer who had stable disease on radiotherapy plus ipilimumab.

This clone was observed a single time. The rearrangement uses TRBV2 and TRBJ2-1; D may be TRBD1 (7 bases). In germline, CDR1 is SNHLY, CDR2 FYNNEI. Trimming stripped 5 bases from V and 0 bases from J, with 11 bases between. This CDR3 contains 15 residues. CDR3 loop: CASSTQGGSYNEQFF. CDR3 bases: TGTGCCAGCAGTACCCAGGGGGGCTCCTACAATGAGCAGTTCTTC.

The chain combines TRBV5-1 with TRBJ1-2; D might be TRBD1 (6 bases). The V gene lost 0 bases and the J gene lost 13 bases, with 19 bases spanning the gap. This CDR3 has 14 residues. Germline assignment: CDR1 SGHRS and CDR2 YFSETQ. In DNA, the CDR3 is TGCGCCAGCAGCTTGGTGGGGGGCGCCCGGGAAGGCACCTTC. As protein: CASSLVGGAREGTF.

The J gene is TRBJ2-7, the V gene TRBV5-4; 10 positions agree with TRBD1. J was trimmed by 5 bases and V by 4 bases; bases with no gene match: 18. CDR1 is SGHNT, CDR2 YYREEE, per germline (reference sequence). The CDR3 is made up of 18 amino acids. The chain's CDR3 is CASSTGTGVFSFGHEQYF. The CDR3 DNA reads TGTGCCAGCAGCACGGGGACAGGGGTTTTCTCCTTTGGCCACGAGCAGTACTTC.

The genes are TRBV9 and TRBJ2-3, with 7 bases that match TRBD2. V shed 0 bases, J shed 1 base, and the junction held 2 bases outside the gene matches. The CDR3 is 15 residues long. Germline V gene lookup returns CDR1 SGDLS and CDR2 YYNGEE. The DNA of the CDR3 is TGTGCCAGCAGCGTAGACCGGGGGGGCACAGATACGCAGTATTTT. Its translation: CASSVDRGGTDTQYF.

The chain's CDR3 is CASSVLADRTDTQYF. CDR3 bases: TGTGCCAGCAGTGTACTAGCGGACCGCACAGATACGCAGTATTTT. This chain joins TRBV6-1 and TRBJ2-3; TRBD2 matches 8 bases. J lost 1 base, V lost 4 bases, and 4 bases had no gene match. The CDR3 sequence is 15 residues long. Germline V gene data show CDR1 as MNHNS and CDR2 as SASEGT.

In this sample, this clone turned up a few times. V is TRBV4-1 and J is TRBJ2-7; the match to TRBD1 covers 9 bases. Germline V gene lookup returns CDR1 MGHRA and CDR2 YSYEKL. This CDR3 has 14 amino acids. V trimming: 4 bases; J trimming: 3 bases; junction bases outside the gene matches: 4. Here the CDR3 reads CASSRTGASYEQYF. In DNA form, the CDR3 reads TGCGCCAGCAGCCGGACAGGGGCAAGCTACGAGCAGTACTTC.

This clone was seen only a few times. The J gene is TRBJ2-4, the V gene TRBV27; D not certain. Germline CDR1 reads MNHEY; CDR2 reads SMNVEV (reference sequence). CDR3 length equals 16 residues. V was cut by 5 bases and J by 7 bases, with 21 bases left in between. The CDR3 here is CASSQYSGGTNNIQYF. CDR3 sequence (DNA): TGTGCCAGCAGTCAATACTCTGGCGGAACGAATAACATTCAGTACTTC.

This chain links TRBV7-6 with TRBJ2-1; D possibly corresponds to TRBD1 (5 bases). The CDR3 sequence is 15 residues long. Germline CDR1 is SGHVS and CDR2 is FNYEAQ. V dropped 6 bases and J dropped 1 base, with 13 bases sitting between them. The CDR3 bases are TGTGCCAGCAGTCCTTCGGACACGTCCTACAATGAGCAGTTCTTC. This gives the protein CASSPSDTSYNEQFF.

J is TRBJ1-1 and V is TRBV11-2, with unresolved D. The CDR3 has 13 residues. In germline, CDR1 is SGHAT, CDR2 FQNNGV. Between the trimmed V and J ends, which lost 1 base and 1 base, there was a span of 4 bases. The CDR3 DNA reads TGTGCCAGCAGCTTAGTACAGAACACTGAAGCTTTCTTT. This codes for CASSLVQNTEAFF.

V usage is TRBV11-1 and J usage is TRBJ2-3; 13 nucleotides agree with TRBD2. The CDR3 is made up of 16 amino acids. Trimming took 5 bases from V and 2 from J; bases not matched to a gene: 4. CDR1 is SGHAT and CDR2 is FQDESV in the germline V gene (reference sequence). CDR3 protein: CASSPGTSGNTDTQYF. The DNA of the CDR3 is TGTGCCAGCAGCCCAGGGACTAGCGGGAACACAGATACGCAGTATTTT.

The rearrangement links TRBV5-6 to TRBJ1-5, with 10 bases identical to TRBD1. Trimming removed 0 bases from V and 6 bases from J; junction bases left unmatched: 6. The CDR3 covers 16 residues. The germline gives CDR1 SGHDT, CDR2 YYEEEE. CDR3 sequence reads: CASSLGAGQGFQPQHF. Written as DNA, the CDR3 is TGTGCCAGCAGCTTGGGGGCGGGACAGGGGTTTCAGCCCCAGCATTTT.

The count of this clone is one. The chain has TRBV4-2 and TRBJ2-7; 9 bases line up with TRBD2. The CDR3 sequence is 17 residues long. The junction had 9 bases not matched to a gene; V was cut back by 0 bases and J by 3 bases. Germline CDR1 is LGHNA and CDR2 is YNFKEQ. The CDR3 spells CASSQDQLAGAIYEQYF. The CDR3 coding sequence is TGTGCCAGCAGCCAAGATCAACTAGCGGGCGCGATCTACGAGCAGTACTTC.

The chain uses TRBV10-1 and TRBJ1-6; D not certain. The CDR3 runs to 16 residues. The ends were cut back, 7 bases at V and 14 bases at J, with 27 bases in the middle. Germline loops: CDR1 WNHNN, CDR2 SYGVQD (reference sequence). CDR3 amino acids: CASIAGTDVLEVTLHF. CDR3 sequence (DNA): TGCGCCAGCATTGCCGGCACAGATGTCCTTGAGGTCACCCTCCACTTT.

The J gene is TRBJ1-5, the V gene TRBV25-1; unclear D gene. V gave up 0 bases and J gave up 5 bases, with 11 bases separating them. The CDR3 is made up of 15 amino acids. The germline gives CDR1 MGHDK, CDR2 SYGVNS. The CDR3 sequence: CASSEYKGTDQPQHF. The CDR3 DNA follows: TGTGCCAGCAGTGAATATAAGGGTACCGATCAGCCCCAGCATTTT.

The chain joins TRBV7-2 to TRBJ1-6, with a weak D call TRBD1 (5 bases). Germline V CDR1 and CDR2: SGHTA, FQGNSA. V shed 11 bases and J shed 5 bases, with 13 bases lying between them. CDR3 length: 13 residues. For the CDR3, the DNA is TGTGCCGCAAGACAGACGAATAATTCACCCCTCCACTTT. Translating gives CAARQTNNSPLHF.

The chain has TRBV5-4 and TRBJ2-7, with no clear D. Per germline, CDR1 SGHNT and CDR2 YYREEE (reference sequence). V was trimmed by 4 bases and J by 3 bases, leaving 17 bases between them. This CDR3 is built from 15 residues. The CDR3 protein is CASSPSEGWDYEQYF. CDR3 sequence (DNA): TGTGCCAGCAGCCCCTCAGAAGGGTGGGACTACGAGCAGTACTTC.

This clone was picked up one time. This sequence joins TRBV19 and TRBJ1-1; 9 bases line up with TRBD1. The CDR3 covers 16 residues. From germline, CDR1 is LNHDA and CDR2 SQIVND (reference sequence). J lost 1 base, V lost 4 bases, and 7 bases had no gene match. The CDR3 loop is CASSKNPGQGNTEAFF. The CDR3 DNA follows: TGTGCCAGTAGTAAAAACCCGGGACAGGGGAACACTGAAGCTTTCTTT.

This clone is a singleton in its sample. This rearrangement joins TRBV9 to TRBJ1-1, with a tentative D call TRBD1 (6 bases). Trimming shortened V by 2 bases and J by 0 bases, and 11 bases separated the two germline ends. Per the germline V gene, CDR1 is SGDLS and CDR2 is YYNGEE. This CDR3 has 15 amino acids. The CDR3 protein is CASSVYDRMNTEAFF. The DNA of the CDR3 is TGTGCCAGCAGCGTTTATGACAGGATGAACACTGAAGCTTTCTTT.

V is TRBV4-2 and J is TRBJ1-2, with no clear D. From germline, CDR1 is LGHNA and CDR2 YNFKEQ. The CDR3 totals 13 residues. With 4 bases removed from V and 8 bases from J, the gap between germline ends came to 14 bases. DNA for the CDR3: TGTGCCAGCAGCCCCGCAACCTCGGGAGGCTACACCTTC. This codes for CASSPATSGGYTF.